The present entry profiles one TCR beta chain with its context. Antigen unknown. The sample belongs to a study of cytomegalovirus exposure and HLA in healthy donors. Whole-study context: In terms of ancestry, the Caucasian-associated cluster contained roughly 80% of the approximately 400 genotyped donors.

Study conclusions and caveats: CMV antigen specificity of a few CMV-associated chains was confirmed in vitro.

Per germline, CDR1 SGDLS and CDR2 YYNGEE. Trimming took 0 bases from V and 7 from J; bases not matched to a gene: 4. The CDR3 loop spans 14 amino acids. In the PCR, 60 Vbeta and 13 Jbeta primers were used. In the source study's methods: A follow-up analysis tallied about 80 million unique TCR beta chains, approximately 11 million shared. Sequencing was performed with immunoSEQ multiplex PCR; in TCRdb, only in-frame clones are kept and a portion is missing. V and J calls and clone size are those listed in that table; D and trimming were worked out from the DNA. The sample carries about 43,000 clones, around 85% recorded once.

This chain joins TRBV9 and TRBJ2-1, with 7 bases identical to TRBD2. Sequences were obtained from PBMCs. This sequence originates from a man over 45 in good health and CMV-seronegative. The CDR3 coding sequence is TGTGCCAGCAGCGTAGAGTTTAGCGGGAATGAGCAGTTCTTC. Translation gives CASSVEFSGNEQFF.